These T cell receptor beta chains were read from a single sample in a study of cytomegalovirus exposure and HLA in healthy donors. The method was immunoSEQ multiplex PCR; TCRdb's version includes in-frame clones alone and lacks a portion of them. There are hundreds of thousands of clones in the sample; approximately 90% occur only once, and roughly 2.1% lies in the top ten. The sequenced sample was PBMCs. The receptors were gathered from a woman between 18 and 29 years old in good health and CMV-seronegative. Both conserved end residues are part of each CDR3. A D gene is named only where the DNA matches it firmly. Only part of the rows carry a size: once, few, many, or a class if the clone is expanded.

D gene	J gene	V gene	clone size	CDR3 protein	CDR3 DNA
-	TRBJ1-4	TRBV7-4	-	CASSLRSGSTNEKLFF	TGTGCCAGCAGCTTGAGGTCAGGGTCAACTAATGAAAAACTGTTTTTT
-	TRBJ2-7	TRBV5-1	-	CASSSGFLVYEQYF	TGCGCCAGCAGTAGCGGCTTTTTGGTCTACGAGCAGTACTTC
-	TRBJ2-2	TRBV6-6	-	CASSFNGVTNTGELFF	TGTGCCAGCAGTTTTAACGGGGTAACTAACACCGGGGAGCTGTTTTTT
-	TRBJ1-2	TRBV9	-	CASSVRVSGRDGYTF	TGTGCCAGCAGCGTAAGGGTGTCGGGAAGGGATGGCTACACCTTC
TRBD1	TRBJ1-1	TRBV28	-	CASSYPRQGAMNTEAFF	TGTGCCAGCAGCTACCCACGCCAGGGGGCAATGAACACTGAAGCTTTCTTT
-	TRBJ2-7	TRBV5-1	once	CASSLGSGLYEQYF	TGCGCCAGCAGCTTGGGGTCAGGTCTCTACGAGCAGTACTTC
-	TRBJ1-2	TRBV29-1	-	CSVESAGNYGYTF	TGCAGCGTTGAATCGGCAGGGAACTATGGCTACACCTTC
-	TRBJ1-3	TRBV9	-	CASSVGRSGVYSGNTIYF	TGTGCCAGCAGCGTAGGGAGATCAGGGGTTTACTCTGGAAACACCATATATTTT
TRBD2	TRBJ2-7	TRBV7-6	-	CASSSPPVSGGAPEQYF	TGTGCCAGCAGCTCCCCTCCGGTGAGCGGGGGGGCTCCCGAGCAGTACTTC
TRBD2	TRBJ2-2	TRBV6-6	-	CASSLGLAGDGELFF	TGTGCCAGCAGTTTAGGACTAGCGGGGGACGGGGAGCTGTTTTTT
-	TRBJ1-3	TRBV9	-	CASSVYGQGSGNTIYF	TGTGCCAGCAGCGTATACGGGCAGGGCTCTGGAAACACCATATATTTT
TRBD1	TRBJ1-1	TRBV5-5	-	CASSPDEGGAPEAFF	TGTGCCAGCAGCCCGGATGAAGGGGGCGCCCCTGAAGCTTTCTTT
-	TRBJ1-1	TRBV29-1	-	CSVDSVEAFF	TGCAGCGTTGATAGCGTTGAAGCTTTCTTT
TRBD2	TRBJ2-2	TRBV11-3	once	CASSFSSGGISGELFF	TGTGCCAGCAGCTTTTCTAGCGGGGGAATAAGCGGGGAGCTGTTTTTT
TRBD1	TRBJ2-1	TRBV19	once	CASSITGTGGNEQFF	TGTGCCAGTAGTATAACCGGGACAGGGGGCAATGAGCAGTTCTTC
-	TRBJ1-2	TRBV5-4	-	CASSLAPRGQRGYTF	TGTGCCAGCAGCTTGGCGCCCCGGGGACAAAGGGGCTACACCTTC
TRBD1	TRBJ1-2	TRBV5-1	-	CASSYRGPSDYGYTF	TGCGCCAGCAGTTACAGGGGCCCGAGTGACTATGGCTACACCTTC
TRBD2	TRBJ2-4	TRBV11-2	-	CASSPEGSGGSYF	TGTGCCAGCAGCCCCGAAGGAAGCGGGGGGAGTTACTTC
TRBD1	TRBJ1-6	TRBV19	-	CASTLGQGLYSPLHF	TGTGCCAGTACCCTCGGACAGGGACTCTATTCACCCCTCCACTTT
-	TRBJ1-3	TRBV19	-	CASAPYQGRGNTIYF	TGTGCCAGCGCACCCTATCAGGGCCGTGGAAACACCATATATTTT
TRBD1	TRBJ1-1	TRBV7-9	-	CASRLPGQGRGGTEAFF	TGTGCCAGCAGGTTACCGGGACAGGGCCGGGGTGGCACTGAAGCTTTCTTT
-	TRBJ1-4	TRBV2	few	CASSDGVGGAGEKLFF	TGTGCCAGCAGTGATGGAGTCGGAGGGGCGGGTGAAAAACTGTTTTTT
TRBD1	TRBJ2-7	TRBV5-1	-	CASSSGQGPYEQYF	TGCGCCAGCAGCTCCGGACAGGGGCCCTACGAGCAGTACTTC
-	TRBJ2-3	TRBV15	-	CATSRGEEGDTQYF	TGTGCCACCAGCAGAGGGGAGGAGGGAGATACGCAGTATTTT
TRBD1	TRBJ1-2	TRBV25-1	-	CASSDWGQGVHGYTF	TGTGCCAGCAGCGACTGGGGACAGGGGGTCCATGGCTACACCTTC
-	TRBJ2-3	TRBV27	-	CASTTYQGADTQYF	TGTGCCTCCACAACCTACCAAGGGGCAGATACGCAGTATTTT
TRBD1	TRBJ1-2	TRBV6-5	-	CASSKRDRGFYGYTF	TGTGCCAGCAGTAAAAGGGACAGGGGTTTCTATGGCTACACCTTC
-	TRBJ2-2	TRBV10-1	-	CASSDRATGELFF	TGCGCCAGCAGTGACAGGGCAACCGGGGAGCTGTTTTTT
-	TRBJ2-1	TRBV29-1	-	CSVVLQQAYNEQFF	TGCAGCGTTGTTCTTCAACAGGCCTACAATGAGCAGTTCTTC
TRBD1	TRBJ1-1	TRBV5-4	-	CASSLDFQGATEAFF	TGTGCCAGCAGCTTGGATTTTCAGGGGGCCACTGAAGCTTTCTTT
-	TRBJ1-1	TRBV25-1	-	CASSEYPGGGGEAFF	TGTGCCAGCAGTGAATATCCGGGGGGAGGAGGTGAAGCTTTCTTT
-	TRBJ1-2	TRBV4-1	-	CASSPGGFYGYTF	TGCGCCAGCAGCCCAGGAGGGTTCTATGGCTACACCTTC
-	TRBJ2-7	TRBV2	-	CASSGVGTSYEQYF	TGTGCCAGCAGTGGGGTAGGGACATCCTACGAGCAGTACTTC
-	TRBJ1-6	TRBV5-4	-	CASSLGAAHSPLHF	TGTGCCAGCAGCTTGGGGGCCGCCCATTCACCCCTCCACTTT
-	TRBJ2-3	TRBV18	-	CASSPIREYTDTQYF	TGTGCCAGCTCACCAATACGGGAGTACACAGATACGCAGTATTTT
-	TRBJ1-1	TRBV27	-	CASSLIYRGRGAKTEAFF	TGTGCCAGCAGTTTAATATATCGGGGTCGGGGGGCGAAGACTGAAGCTTTCTTT
TRBD1	TRBJ1-6	TRBV4-1	-	CASSQDWGQSPLHF	TGCGCCAGCAGCCAAGATTGGGGACAGTCACCCCTCCACTTT
TRBD2	TRBJ2-1	TRBV29-1	-	CSVEGLAGGSSYNEQFF	TGCAGCGTTGAGGGCCTAGCGGGCGGCAGCTCCTACAATGAGCAGTTCTTC
TRBD2	TRBJ2-7	TRBV2	-	CASNTGRGTYEQYF	TGTGCCAGCAATACCGGGAGGGGCACCTACGAGCAGTACTTC
-	TRBJ2-7	TRBV10-3	-	CAISLGNSYEQYF	TGTGCCATCAGCCTCGGTAACTCCTACGAGCAGTACTTC
TRBD1	TRBJ1-2	TRBV25-1	-	CASSGTGDYGYTF	TGTGCCAGCAGTGGGACAGGGGACTATGGCTACACCTTC
TRBD1	TRBJ1-4	TRBV4-2	-	CASSHTQGAVREKLFF	TGTGCCAGCAGCCATACCCAGGGGGCGGTACGTGAAAAACTGTTTTTT
-	TRBJ1-4	TRBV6-6	once	CASTATAPNEKLFF	TGTGCCAGCACAGCGACAGCTCCTAATGAAAAACTGTTTTTT
TRBD1	TRBJ1-2	TRBV10-1	-	CASSEWGGQGANGYTF	TGCGCCAGCAGTGAGTGGGGGGGACAGGGGGCCAATGGCTACACCTTC
-	TRBJ1-3	TRBV5-1	-	CASSLAEGSGNTIYF	TGCGCCAGCAGCTTGGCCGAGGGTTCTGGAAACACCATATATTTT
-	TRBJ1-2	TRBV12-5	-	CASALGREGLYGYTF	TGTGCTAGTGCCTTGGGGAGGGAAGGGCTTTATGGCTACACCTTC
TRBD2	TRBJ2-3	TRBV29-1	-	CSVEGLKRGVTDTQYF	TGCAGCGTCGAGGGACTGAAGCGGGGGGTTACAGATACGCAGTATTTT
-	TRBJ2-3	TRBV7-2	-	CASSSWGLIQEAQYF	TGTGCCAGCAGCTCCTGGGGACTCATTCAGGAGGCGCAGTATTTT
TRBD1	TRBJ1-1	TRBV9	-	CASSARDRGLNTEAFF	TGTGCCAGCAGCGCCAGGGACAGGGGATTGAACACTGAAGCTTTCTTT
-	TRBJ1-5	TRBV7-9	once	CSSSLSNQPQHF	TGTTCCAGCAGCTTATCGAATCAGCCCCAGCATTTT
TRBD1	TRBJ1-2	TRBV9	-	CASSVGDRAGLNYGYTF	TGTGCCAGCAGCGTAGGGGACAGGGCGGGACTTAACTATGGCTACACCTTC
-	TRBJ1-3	TRBV6-1	-	CASRDSSGNTIYF	TGTGCCAGCAGAGACAGCTCTGGAAACACCATATATTTT
TRBD1	TRBJ2-7	TRBV5-6	-	CASSLGQGFSYEQYF	TGTGCCAGCAGCTTGGGACAGGGATTCTCCTACGAGCAGTACTTC
-	TRBJ1-1	TRBV27	-	CASRPGAGTEAFF	TGTGCCAGCCGTCCAGGGGCGGGCACTGAAGCTTTCTTT
TRBD2	TRBJ2-3	TRBV9	-	CASSVSGGAADTQYF	TGTGCCAGCAGCGTCAGCGGGGGGGCCGCAGATACGCAGTATTTT
-	TRBJ2-6	TRBV19	-	CASSISDVLTF	TGTGCCAGTAGTATTTCGGACGTCCTGACTTTC